A single sample gave rise to the 20 T cell receptor beta chains below, sequenced in a study of T-cell memory formation after mild COVID-19. TCRdb re-called the 5' RACE reads through MiXCR, storing one row per CDR3 protein. In the table there are under 400,000 distinct CDR3 sequences, roughly 20% of which are singletons. Sequenced: PBMCs or a T cell subset sorted from them (not recorded which). These receptor sequences come from an adult woman who had mild COVID-19 (a few samples of this study predate the infection). Cell type and time point are not known.

Only one count was recorded for this clonotype. The chain has TRBV14 and TRBJ2-2; TRBD1 is a possible D gene (6 bases). The V end lost 3 bases, the J end lost 7 bases, and 9 bases lay between the germline ends. The CDR3 totals 13 residues. The germline CDR1 and CDR2 sequences are SGHDN and FVKESK. This CDR3 is CASSQRTVGELFF. The CDR3 DNA follows: TGTGCCAGCAGCCAGAGGACAGTCGGGGAGCTGTTTTTT.

The DNA of the CDR3 is TGTGCCAGCAGCTTAGGACAGGGGGGGAACAATGAGCAGTTCTTC. Amino acids: CASSLGQGGNNEQFF. The chain links TRBV11-1 to TRBJ2-1, with 9 bases that match TRBD1. This CDR3 region has 15 residues. Germline V gives CDR1 SGHAT, CDR2 FQDESV (reference sequence). The trim removed 1 base at V and 5 bases at J, leaving 3 bases unmatched.

There are a few counts of this clonotype. The chain carries TRBV15 and TRBJ2-7, with TRBD1 as a possible D gene (5 bases). The CDR3 has 16 residues. Germline-derived CDR1 and CDR2 are LNHNV and YYDKDF (reference sequence). V lost 0 bases and J 6 bases, leaving 18 bases between the germline ends. CDR3 sequence: CATSRDLATDLLEQYF. The CDR3 DNA sequence: TGTGCCACCAGCAGAGACCTTGCGACAGATCTGCTCGAGCAGTACTTC.

This clonotype was seen a handful of times. V usage is TRBV29-1 and J usage is TRBJ1-2; 7 nucleotides match TRBD1. The CDR3 runs 15 residues. V dropped 3 bases and J dropped 1; count of bases not matched to a gene: 8. CDR1 and CDR2 from the germline V gene are SQVTM and ANQGSEA. CDR3 nucleotides: TGCAGCGTTGAGCCCGGGACAGCATATAACTATGGCTACACCTTC. This encodes CSVEPGTAYNYGYTF. Based on the CDR3 plus reference TRBV29-1 and TRBJ1-2, the full variable domain is SAVISQKPSRDICQRGTSLTIQCQVDSQVTMMFWYRQQPGQSLTLIATANQGSEATYESGFVIDKFPISRPNLTFSTLTVSNMSPEDSSIYLCSVEPGTAYNYGYTFGSGTRLTVV.

In its sample, this clonotype was seen a few times. The chain employs TRBV10-3 and TRBJ2-5; tentative D call: TRBD2 (6 bases). Germline V gene sequence: CDR1 ENHRY, CDR2 SYGVKD. CDR3 length: 13 amino acids. The V gene lost 6 bases and the J gene lost 2 bases, with 10 bases spanning the gap. CDR3 sequence reads: CAISFRGQETQYF. The CDR3 DNA reads TGTGCCATCAGCTTTCGGGGGCAAGAGACCCAGTACTTC.

The chain recombines TRBV7-2 with TRBJ2-1, with TRBD2 identical over 12 bases. V shed 5 bases, J shed 4 bases, and the junction held 6 bases outside the gene matches. The CDR3 is made up of 16 amino acids. Germline loops: CDR1 SGHTA, CDR2 FQGNSA. The CDR3 region has the DNA TGTGCCAGCAGCCCCGCCGGGACTAGCGGGTACAATGAGCAGTTCTTC. Protein sequence: CASSPAGTSGYNEQFF.

This clonotype has a handful of counts. The rearrangement joins TRBV24-1 to TRBJ1-2, with TRBD1 identical over 7 bases. The CDR3 is 13 amino acids. The germline gives CDR1 KGHDR, CDR2 SFDVKD. J lost 6 bases, V lost 8 bases, and 8 bases had no gene match. CDR3 coding DNA: TGTGCCACCAAATCCGGGACAGCTCATGGCTACACCTTC. Translating it yields CATKSGTAHGYTF.

The rearrangement uses TRBV4-3 and TRBJ2-3; D gene uncertain. This CDR3 comprises 17 residues. Deletions cut 3 bases from V and 2 bases from J, with 18 bases between. CDR1 and CDR2 (germline): LGHNA, YSLEER. The DNA for the CDR3 is TGCGCCAGCAGCCAGTTGTTCGCTGCGGAGACCACAGATACGCAGTATTTT. It yields the protein CASSQLFAAETTDTQYF.

The V gene is TRBV5-1, the J gene TRBJ2-5; 9 bases are a match to TRBD1. Per the germline V gene, CDR1 is SGHRS and CDR2 is YFSETQ. The length of the CDR3 is 14 residues. Trimming took 5 bases from V and 5 from J; bases not matched to a gene: 7. CDR3 DNA: TGCGCCAGCAGGACGACAGGGGGGACGGAGACCCAGTACTTC. Encoded protein: CASRTTGGTETQYF. Based on the CDR3 plus reference TRBV5-1 and TRBJ2-5, the full variable domain is KAGVTQTPRYLIKTRGQQVTLSCSPISGHRSVSWYQQTPGQGLQFLFEYFSETQRNKGNFPGRFSGRQFSNSRSEMNVSTLELGDSALYLCASRTTGGTETQYFGPGTRLLVL.

The V gene is TRBV7-2, the J gene TRBJ2-1; 11 bases fit TRBD1. The CDR3 sequence is 14 residues long. J lost 7 bases, V lost 5 bases, and 4 bases had no gene match. In germline, CDR1 is SGHTA, CDR2 FQGNSA. The CDR3 DNA follows: TGTGCCAGCAGCATTGGGACAGGGGGAAATGAGCAGTTCTTC. Its protein is CASSIGTGGNEQFF.

The V and J genes are TRBV6-4 and TRBJ2-2; D remains ambiguous. CDR3 length: 14 amino acids. Trimming left V 3 bases short and J 5 bases short, with 10 bases between. Germline V lookup: CDR1 MRHNA, CDR2 SNTAGT. CDR3 sequence (DNA): TGTGCCAGCAGTGAAATGCGTTTTACCGGGGAGCTGTTTTTT. As protein: CASSEMRFTGELFF.

A single count supports this clonotype. This sequence joins TRBV24-1 and TRBJ1-1; D is possibly TRBD1 (5 bases). Trimming removed 5 bases from V and 5 bases from J, with 8 bases in between. Germline V gives CDR1 KGHDR, CDR2 SFDVKD. CDR3 size: 12 residues. This CDR3 reads CATSAGGTEAFF. CDR3 DNA: TGTGCCACCAGTGCGGGGGGTACTGAAGCTTTCTTT.

V is TRBV12-3 or TRBV12-4 and J is TRBJ2-3; 7 bases fit TRBD2. This CDR3 has 15 residues. The V gene end was trimmed by 2 bases and the J gene end by 5 bases; junction bases not matched to a gene: 7. Here the CDR3 reads CASSLRQRGLDTQYF. CDR3 coding DNA: TGTGCCAGCAGTTTACGCCAGCGGGGACTAGATACGCAGTATTTT.

This clonotype was found a few times. The rearrangement links TRBV15 to TRBJ2-7; D is ambiguous. The germline V and J ends were trimmed by 8 bases and 7 bases, with 18 bases remaining between them. Germline V gives CDR1 LNHNV, CDR2 YYDKDF (reference sequence). This CDR3 contains 13 residues. CDR3 region: CATGDNSGIEQYF. CDR3 DNA sequence: TGTGCCACCGGTGACAACTCAGGTATTGAGCAGTACTTC.

This rearrangement joins TRBV4-1 to TRBJ1-1, with TRBD1 matching 7 bases. Germline trimming cut 3 bases from V and 1 base from J; bases unmatched to any gene: 5. CDR1 MGHRA and CDR2 YSYEKL come from the germline V gene. This CDR3 has 15 residues. The CDR3: CASSHPGTANTEAFF. In DNA form, the CDR3 reads TGCGCCAGCAGCCACCCCGGGACAGCGAACACTGAAGCTTTCTTT.

This clonotype has just a few counts. CDR3 residues: CASSPGEAGTQYF. CDR3 nucleotides: TGTGCCAGCAGCCCCGGGGAAGCCGGGACGCAGTATTTT. V and J are TRBV11-2 and TRBJ2-3; TRBD2 is a possible D gene (5 bases). Germline V gene data show CDR1 as SGHAT and CDR2 as FQNNGV. Between the trimmed V and J ends, which lost 5 bases and 9 bases, there was a span of 15 bases. The CDR3 length is 13 residues.

The rearrangement uses TRBV27 and TRBJ2-5; TRBD2 matches 9 bases. In germline, CDR1 is MNHEY, CDR2 SMNVEV (reference sequence). The CDR3 extends over 15 amino acids. Losses at the gene ends were 6 bases for V and 4 bases for J; bases not matched to a gene: 9. In nucleotides, the CDR3 is TGTGCCAGCAGCCTCGGCGGGGGGGCCCTAGAGACCCAGTACTTC. Amino acid sequence: CASSLGGGALETQYF.

The chain couples TRBV19 to TRBJ1-5; maybe TRBD1 (6 bases). The V end was cut by 3 bases, the J end by 7 bases, with 10 bases between. In germline, CDR1 is LNHDA, CDR2 SQIVND (reference sequence). The CDR3 runs to 13 residues. CDR3 sequence: CASSMGGGQPQHF. CDR3 DNA: TGTGCCAGTAGTATGGGCGGGGGCCAGCCCCAGCATTTT.

V gene TRBV2 combines with J gene TRBJ2-5; the D is unclear. CDR1 and CDR2 (germline): SNHLY, FYNNEI. The V gene lost 4 bases and the J gene lost 5 bases, with 11 bases spanning the gap. CDR3 length equals 13 residues. This CDR3 reads CASSGDHRETQYF. CDR3 DNA: TGTGCCAGCAGTGGCGACCACCGGGAGACCCAGTACTTC.

The chain is built from TRBV19 and TRBJ1-1, with 7 positions matching TRBD1. Germline V gene sequence: CDR1 LNHDA, CDR2 SQIVND (reference sequence). This CDR3 spans 13 amino acids. With 4 bases clipped from V and 3 bases from J, the junction kept 2 bases outside the gene matches. The CDR3 sequence is CASSTDRDTEAFF. The DNA of the CDR3 is TGTGCCAGTAGTACAGACAGGGACACTGAAGCTTTCTTT.